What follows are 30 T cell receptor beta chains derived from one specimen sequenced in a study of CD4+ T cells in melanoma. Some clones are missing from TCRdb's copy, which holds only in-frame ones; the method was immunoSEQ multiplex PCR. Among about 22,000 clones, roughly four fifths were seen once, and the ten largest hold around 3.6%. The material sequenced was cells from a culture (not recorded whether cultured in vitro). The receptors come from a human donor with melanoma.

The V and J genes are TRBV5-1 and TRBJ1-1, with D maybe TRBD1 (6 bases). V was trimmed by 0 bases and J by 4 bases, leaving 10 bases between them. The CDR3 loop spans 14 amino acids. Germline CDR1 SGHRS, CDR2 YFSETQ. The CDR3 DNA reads TGCGCCAGCAGCTTGGAGGGGGGATTCACTGAAGCTTTCTTT. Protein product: CASSLEGGFTEAFF.

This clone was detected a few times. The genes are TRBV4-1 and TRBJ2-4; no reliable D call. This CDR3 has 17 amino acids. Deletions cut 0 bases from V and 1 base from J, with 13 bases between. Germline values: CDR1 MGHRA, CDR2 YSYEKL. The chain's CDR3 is CASSQDFSLPAKNIQYF. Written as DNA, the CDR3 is TGCGCCAGCAGCCAAGACTTCTCTCTACCCGCCAAAAACATTCAGTACTTC.

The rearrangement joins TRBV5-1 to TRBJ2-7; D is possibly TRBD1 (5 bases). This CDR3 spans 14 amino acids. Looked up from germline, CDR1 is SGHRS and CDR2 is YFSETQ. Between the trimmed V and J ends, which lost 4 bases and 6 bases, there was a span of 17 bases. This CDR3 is CASSRGDSASEQYF. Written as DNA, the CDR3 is TGCGCCAGCAGCCGAGGCGACAGCGCGTCCGAGCAGTACTTC. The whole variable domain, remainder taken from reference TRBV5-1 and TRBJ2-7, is KAGVTQTPRYLIKTRGQQVTLSCSPISGHRSVSWYQQTPGQGLQFLFEYFSETQRNKGNFPGRFSGRQFSNSRSEMNVSTLELGDSALYLCASSRGDSASEQYFGPGTRLTVT.

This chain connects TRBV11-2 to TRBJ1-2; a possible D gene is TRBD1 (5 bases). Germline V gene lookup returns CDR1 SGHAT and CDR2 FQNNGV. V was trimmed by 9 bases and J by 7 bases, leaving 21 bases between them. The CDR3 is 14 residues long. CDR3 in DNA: TGTGCCAGGATCGTGGGCGGGCAGGGAGTTGGCTACACCTTC. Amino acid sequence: CARIVGGQGVGYTF.

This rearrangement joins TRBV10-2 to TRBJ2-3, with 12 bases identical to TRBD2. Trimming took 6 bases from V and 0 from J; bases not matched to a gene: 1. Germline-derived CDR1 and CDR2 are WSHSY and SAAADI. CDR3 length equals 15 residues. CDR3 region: CASRLAGGSTDTQYF. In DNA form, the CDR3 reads TGCGCCAGCAGACTAGCGGGGGGAAGCACAGATACGCAGTATTTT.

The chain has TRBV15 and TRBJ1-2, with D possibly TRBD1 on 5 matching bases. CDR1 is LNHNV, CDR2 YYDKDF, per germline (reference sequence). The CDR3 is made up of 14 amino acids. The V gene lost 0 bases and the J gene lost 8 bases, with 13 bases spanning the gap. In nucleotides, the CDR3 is TGTGCCACCAGCAGAGATGGCGGCAGGGAAGGCTACACCTTC. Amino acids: CATSRDGGREGYTF.

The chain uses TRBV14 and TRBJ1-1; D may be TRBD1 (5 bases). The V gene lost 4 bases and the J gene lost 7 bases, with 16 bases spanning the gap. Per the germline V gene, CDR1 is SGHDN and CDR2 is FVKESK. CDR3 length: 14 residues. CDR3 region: CASSPGVRDLEAFF. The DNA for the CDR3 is TGTGCCAGCAGCCCCGGGGTGAGGGACCTTGAAGCTTTCTTT.

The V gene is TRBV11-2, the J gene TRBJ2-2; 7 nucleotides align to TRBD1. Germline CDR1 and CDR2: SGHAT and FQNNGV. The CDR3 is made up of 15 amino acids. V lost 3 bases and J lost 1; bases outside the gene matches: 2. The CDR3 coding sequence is TGTGCCAGCAGCTTTAGACAGGGGAACACCGGGGAGCTGTTTTTT. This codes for CASSFRQGNTGELFF. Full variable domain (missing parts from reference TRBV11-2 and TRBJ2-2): EAGVAQSPRYKIIEKRQSVAFWCNPISGHATLYWYQQILGQGPKLLIQFQNNGVVDDSQLPKDRFSAERLKGVDSTLKIQPAKLEDSAVYLCASSFRQGNTGELFFGEGSRLTVL.

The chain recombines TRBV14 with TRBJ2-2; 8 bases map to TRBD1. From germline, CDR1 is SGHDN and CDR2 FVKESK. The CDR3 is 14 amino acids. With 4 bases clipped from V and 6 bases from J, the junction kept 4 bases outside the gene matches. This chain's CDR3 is CASSPRQGSGELFF. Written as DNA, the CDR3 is TGTGCCAGCAGCCCTCGACAGGGGTCCGGGGAGCTGTTTTTT.

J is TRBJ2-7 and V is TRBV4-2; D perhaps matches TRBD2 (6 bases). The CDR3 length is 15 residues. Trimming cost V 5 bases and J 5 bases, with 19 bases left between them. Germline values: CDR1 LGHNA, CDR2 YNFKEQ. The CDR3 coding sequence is TGTGCCAGCAGCTCCCCGGGAGAGGTCCTCGACGAGCAGTACTTC. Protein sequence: CASSSPGEVLDEQYF.

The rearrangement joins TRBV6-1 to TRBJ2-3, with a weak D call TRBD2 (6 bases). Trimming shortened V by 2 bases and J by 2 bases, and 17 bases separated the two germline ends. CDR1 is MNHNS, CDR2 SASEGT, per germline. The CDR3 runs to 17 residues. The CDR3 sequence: CASSEFGWRGVTDTQYF. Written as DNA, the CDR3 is TGTGCCAGCAGTGAATTCGGATGGCGGGGCGTCACAGATACGCAGTATTTT.

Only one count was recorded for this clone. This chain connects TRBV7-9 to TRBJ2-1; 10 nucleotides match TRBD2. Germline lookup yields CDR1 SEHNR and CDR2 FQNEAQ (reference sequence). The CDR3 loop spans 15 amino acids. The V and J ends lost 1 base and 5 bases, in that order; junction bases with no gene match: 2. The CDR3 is CASSLVGLANNEQFF. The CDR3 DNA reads TGTGCCAGCAGCTTAGTGGGACTAGCGAACAATGAGCAGTTCTTC.

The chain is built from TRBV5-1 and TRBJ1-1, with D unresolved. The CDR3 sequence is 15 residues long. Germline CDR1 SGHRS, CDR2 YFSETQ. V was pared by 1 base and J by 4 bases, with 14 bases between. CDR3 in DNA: TGCGCCAGCAGCTTGTTAACGCCGGGGAGCACTGAAGCTTTCTTT. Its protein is CASSLLTPGSTEAFF.

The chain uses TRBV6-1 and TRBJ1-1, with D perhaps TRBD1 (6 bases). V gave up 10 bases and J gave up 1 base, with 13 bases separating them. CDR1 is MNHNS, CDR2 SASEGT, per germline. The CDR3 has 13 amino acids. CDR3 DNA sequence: TGTGCCACGTCGGACAGCAGGAACACTGAAGCTTTCTTT. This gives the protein CATSDSRNTEAFF.

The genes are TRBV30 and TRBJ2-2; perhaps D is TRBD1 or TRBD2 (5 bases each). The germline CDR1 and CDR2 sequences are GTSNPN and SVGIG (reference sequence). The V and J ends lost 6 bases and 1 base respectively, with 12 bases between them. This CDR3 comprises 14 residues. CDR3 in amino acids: CACGAWMNTGELFF. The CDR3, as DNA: TGTGCCTGCGGGGCCTGGATGAACACCGGGGAGCTGTTTTTT. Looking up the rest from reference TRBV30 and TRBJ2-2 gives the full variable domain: SQTIHQWPATLVQPVGSPLSLECTVEGTSNPNLYWYRQAAGRGLQLLFYSVGIGQISSEVPQNLSASRPQDRQFILSSKKLLLSDSGFYLCACGAWMNTGELFFGEGSRLTVL.

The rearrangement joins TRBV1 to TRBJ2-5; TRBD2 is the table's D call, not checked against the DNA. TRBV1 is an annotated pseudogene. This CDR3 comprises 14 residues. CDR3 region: CTSSQAVLPETQYF. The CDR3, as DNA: TGCACCAGCAGCCAAGCGGTTCTTCCGGAGACCCAGTACTTC.

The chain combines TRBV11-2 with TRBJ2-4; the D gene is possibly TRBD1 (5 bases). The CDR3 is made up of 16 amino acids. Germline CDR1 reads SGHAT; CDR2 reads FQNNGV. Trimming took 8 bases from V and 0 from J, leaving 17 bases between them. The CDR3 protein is CASERQPTLAKNIQYF. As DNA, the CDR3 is TGTGCCAGCGAAAGACAGCCAACCTTAGCCAAAAACATTCAGTACTTC.

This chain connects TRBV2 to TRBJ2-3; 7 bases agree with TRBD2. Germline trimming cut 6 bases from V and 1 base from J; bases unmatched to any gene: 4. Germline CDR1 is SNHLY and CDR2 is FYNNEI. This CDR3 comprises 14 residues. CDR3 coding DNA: TGTGCCAGCAGAATAAGCGGGGGCACAGATACGCAGTATTTT. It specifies CASRISGGTDTQYF.

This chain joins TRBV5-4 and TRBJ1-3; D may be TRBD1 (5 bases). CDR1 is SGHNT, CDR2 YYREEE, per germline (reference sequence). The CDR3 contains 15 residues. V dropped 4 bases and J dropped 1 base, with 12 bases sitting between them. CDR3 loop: CASSAPTGSGNTIYF. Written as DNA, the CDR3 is TGTGCCAGCAGCGCCCCTACAGGTTCTGGAAACACCATATATTTT.

In nucleotides, the CDR3 is TGTGCCAGTAGTCTGACCTTTGCGGAGACCCAGTACTTC. Its translation is CASSLTFAETQYF. The genes are TRBV19 and TRBJ2-5; D remains unclear. CDR3 size: 13 residues. Per the germline V gene, CDR1 is LNHDA and CDR2 is SQIVND (reference sequence). Trimming removed 5 bases at V and 5 bases at J, with 12 bases between.

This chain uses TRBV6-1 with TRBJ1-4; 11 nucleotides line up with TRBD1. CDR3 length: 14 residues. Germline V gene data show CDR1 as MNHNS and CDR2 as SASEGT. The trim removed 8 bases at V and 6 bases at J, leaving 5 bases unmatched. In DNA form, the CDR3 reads TGTGCCAGCTTGGACAGGGGGCGGGATGAAAAACTGTTTTTT. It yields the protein CASLDRGRDEKLFF.

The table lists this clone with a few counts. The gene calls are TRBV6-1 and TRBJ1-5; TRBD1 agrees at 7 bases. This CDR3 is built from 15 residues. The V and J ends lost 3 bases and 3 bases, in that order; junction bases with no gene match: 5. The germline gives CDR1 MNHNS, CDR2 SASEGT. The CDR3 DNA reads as TGTGCCAGCAGTGACTACAGGGGCATCAATCAGCCCCAGCATTTT. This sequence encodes CASSDYRGINQPQHF.

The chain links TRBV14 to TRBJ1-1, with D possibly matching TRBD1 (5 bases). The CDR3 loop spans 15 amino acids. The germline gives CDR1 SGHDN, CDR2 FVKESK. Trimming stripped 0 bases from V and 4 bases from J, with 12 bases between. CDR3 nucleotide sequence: TGTGCCAGCAGCCAAGATTTGGGGGGTTTCACTGAAGCTTTCTTT. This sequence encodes CASSQDLGGFTEAFF.

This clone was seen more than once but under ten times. CDR3 DNA: TGCAGCGTCTGGGAGGGGGCCCCTAGCTACACCTTC. Residues: CSVWEGAPSYTF. V gene TRBV29-1 combines with J gene TRBJ1-2; 7 nucleotides align to TRBD1. The CDR3 is 12 amino acids. Looked up from germline, CDR1 is SQVTM and CDR2 is ANQGSEA. J lost 9 bases, V lost 6 bases, and 10 bases had no gene match. The full variable domain, completed using reference TRBV29-1 and TRBJ1-2, is SAVISQKPSRDICQRGTSLTIQCQVDSQVTMMFWYRQQPGQSLTLIATANQGSEATYESGFVIDKFPISRPNLTFSTLTVSNMSPEDSSIYLCSVWEGAPSYTFGSGTRLTVV.

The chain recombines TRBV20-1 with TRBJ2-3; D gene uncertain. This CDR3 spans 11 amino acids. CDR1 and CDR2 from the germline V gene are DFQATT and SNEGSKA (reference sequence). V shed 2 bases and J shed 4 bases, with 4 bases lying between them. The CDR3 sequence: CSARLADTQYF. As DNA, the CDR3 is TGCAGTGCTAGACTGGCAGATACGCAGTATTTT.

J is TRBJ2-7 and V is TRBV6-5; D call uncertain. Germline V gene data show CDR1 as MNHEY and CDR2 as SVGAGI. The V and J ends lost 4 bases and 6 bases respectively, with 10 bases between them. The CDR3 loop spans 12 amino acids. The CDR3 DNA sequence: TGTGCCAGCAGTTCGGCACCGGGCGAGCAGTACTTC. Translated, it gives CASSSAPGEQYF.

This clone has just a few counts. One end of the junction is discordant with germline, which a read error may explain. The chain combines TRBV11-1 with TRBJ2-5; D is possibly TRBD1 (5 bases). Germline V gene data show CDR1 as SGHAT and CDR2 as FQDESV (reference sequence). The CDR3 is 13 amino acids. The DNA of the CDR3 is TGTGCCAGCAGCTTAATTGTTGGGTCAGGGCTTCACTTC. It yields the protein CASSLIVGSGLHF.

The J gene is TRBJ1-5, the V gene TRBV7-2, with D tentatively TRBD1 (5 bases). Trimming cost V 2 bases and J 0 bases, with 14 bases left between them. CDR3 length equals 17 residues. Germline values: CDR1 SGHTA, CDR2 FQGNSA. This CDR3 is CASSLNPGLDSNQPQHF. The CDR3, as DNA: TGTGCCAGCAGCTTAAACCCGGGACTCGATAGCAATCAGCCCCAGCATTTT. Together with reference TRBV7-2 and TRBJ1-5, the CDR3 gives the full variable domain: GAGVSQSPSNKVTEKGKDVELRCDPISGHTALYWYRQSLGQGLEFLIYFQGNSAPDKSGLPSDRFSAERTGGSVSTLTIQRTQQEDSAVYLCASSLNPGLDSNQPQHFGDGTRLSIL.

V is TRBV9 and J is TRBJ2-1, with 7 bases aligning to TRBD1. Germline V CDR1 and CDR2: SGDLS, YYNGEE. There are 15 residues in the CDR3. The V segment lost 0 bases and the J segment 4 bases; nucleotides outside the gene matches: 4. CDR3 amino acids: CASSVAGQQYNEQFF. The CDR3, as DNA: TGTGCCAGCAGCGTAGCGGGACAGCAATACAATGAGCAGTTCTTC. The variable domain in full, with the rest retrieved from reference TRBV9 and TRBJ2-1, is DSGVTQTPKHLITATGQRVTLRCSPRSGDLSVYWYQQSLDQGLQFLIQYYNGEERAKGNILERFSAQQFPDLHSELNLSSLELGDSALYFCASSVAGQQYNEQFFGPGTRLTVL.

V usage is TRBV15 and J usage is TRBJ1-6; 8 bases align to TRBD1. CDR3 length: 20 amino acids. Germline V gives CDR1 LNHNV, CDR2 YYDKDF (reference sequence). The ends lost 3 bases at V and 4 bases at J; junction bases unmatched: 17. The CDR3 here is CATSRATGEWAYWYNSPLHF. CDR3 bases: TGTGCCACCAGCAGGGCGACAGGGGAGTGGGCCTATTGGTATAATTCACCCCTCCACTTT.